This T cell receptor (beta chain) was obtained from a study of siplizumab effects on memory and regulatory T cells. General study results and limits: Proliferating siplizumab-culture Tregs lacked confirmation of suppressive function. Sequences below about 10^-5 frequency were poorly captured, and few alloreactive clones mapped to unstimulated subsets.

Some clones are missing from TCRdb's copy, which holds only in-frame ones; the method was immunoSEQ multiplex PCR. Altogether about 66,000 clones are present, around 96% being singletons, with the ten largest covering 0.08% to 0.1%. To note about this clone: The antigen is not known.

This CDR3 is built from 15 residues. CDR1 is SGHAT and CDR2 is FQNNGV in the germline V gene. Trimming pared 5 bases from V and 8 bases from J, leaving 18 bases between. The J gene is TRBJ1-4, the V gene TRBV11-2, with D maybe TRBD1 (5 bases). The clonotype was recovered from a human donor in good health. Sequencing was done on a sample of naive CD8+ T cells sorted from blood. CDR3 DNA sequence: TGTGCCAGCAGCCCAGGAGGCAGGGTGGAAGAAAAACTGTTTTTT. Protein sequence: CASSPGGRVEEKLFF. The variable domain in full, with the rest retrieved from reference TRBV11-2 and TRBJ1-4, is EAGVAQSPRYKIIEKRQSVAFWCNPISGHATLYWYQQILGQGPKLLIQFQNNGVVDDSQLPKDRFSAERLKGVDSTLKIQPAKLEDSAVYLCASSPGGRVEEKLFFGSGTQLSVL.